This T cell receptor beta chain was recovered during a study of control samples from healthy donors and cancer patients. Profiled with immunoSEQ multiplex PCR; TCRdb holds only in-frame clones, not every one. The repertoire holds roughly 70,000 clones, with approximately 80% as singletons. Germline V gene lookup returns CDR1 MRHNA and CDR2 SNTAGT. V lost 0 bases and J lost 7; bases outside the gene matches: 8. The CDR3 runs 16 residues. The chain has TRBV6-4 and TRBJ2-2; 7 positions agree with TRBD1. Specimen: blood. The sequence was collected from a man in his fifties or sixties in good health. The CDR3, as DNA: TGTGCCAGCAGTGACTCGACAGGGATGGTTGGCGGGGAGCTGTTTTTT. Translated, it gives CASSDSTGMVGGELFF.